The rows below give T cell receptor beta chains drawn from one sample of a study of Graves' ophthalmopathy and Graves' hyperthyroidism. TCRdb re-derived calls from the multiplex PCR reads in MiXCR, one entry per CDR3 protein. The profile covers 300,000 to 400,000 distinct CDR3 sequences, with roughly a sixth appearing a single time and roughly 2.4% taken by the ten largest. The sequenced sample consisted of peripheral blood. The source is an adult woman with stable Graves' hyperthyroidism. The CDR3 runs from the conserved cysteine through the conserved F or W. A D gene is named only where the DNA matches it firmly. For some rows the clone size is stated as once, few or many, or as a class when expanded; others skip it.

j_call clone_size v_call d_call cdr3_aa cdr3_nt
TRBJ2-3 NA TRBV15 TRBD1 CATSARDRRPDTQYF TGTGCCACCAGCGCCCGGGACAGGAGGCCAGATACGCAGTATTTT
TRBJ2-2 NA TRBV6-1 TRBD2 CASILRAGAGELFF TGTGCCAGCATTCTACGGGCGGGAGCCGGGGAGCTGTTTTTT
TRBJ1-1 NA TRBV28 TRBD1 CASRSTGTLMNTEAFF TGTGCCAGCAGATCGACAGGGACTCTCATGAACACTGAAGCTTTCTTT
TRBJ2-7 many TRBV12-3/TRBV12-4 TRBD2 CASSSGTSAIYEQYF TGTGCCAGCAGTAGCGGGACTAGCGCGATATACGAGCAGTACTTC
TRBJ2-6 many TRBV28 NA CASGRGGITGANVLTF TGTGCCAGCGGCAGGGGGGGAATTACTGGGGCCAACGTCCTGACTTTC
TRBJ1-6 few TRBV3-1 TRBD1 CASSQTGWHSPLHF TGTGCCAGCAGCCAGACAGGGTGGCATTCACCCCTCCACTTT
TRBJ2-6 many TRBV20-1 NA CSARWGSGANVLTF TGCAGTGCTAGATGGGGATCTGGGGCCAACGTCCTGACTTTC
TRBJ2-6 many TRBV20-1 NA CSARDPPGSGANVLTF TGCAGTGCTAGAGACCCCCCGGGCTCTGGGGCCAACGTCCTGACTTTC
TRBJ1-6 many TRBV20-1 NA CSASSGTHYNSPLHF TGCAGTGCTAGCTCAGGGACCCACTATAATTCACCCCTCCACTTT
TRBJ1-5 many TRBV12-3/TRBV12-4 NA CASSFWQYNQPQHF TGTGCCAGCAGTTTTTGGCAGTACAATCAGCCCCAGCATTTT